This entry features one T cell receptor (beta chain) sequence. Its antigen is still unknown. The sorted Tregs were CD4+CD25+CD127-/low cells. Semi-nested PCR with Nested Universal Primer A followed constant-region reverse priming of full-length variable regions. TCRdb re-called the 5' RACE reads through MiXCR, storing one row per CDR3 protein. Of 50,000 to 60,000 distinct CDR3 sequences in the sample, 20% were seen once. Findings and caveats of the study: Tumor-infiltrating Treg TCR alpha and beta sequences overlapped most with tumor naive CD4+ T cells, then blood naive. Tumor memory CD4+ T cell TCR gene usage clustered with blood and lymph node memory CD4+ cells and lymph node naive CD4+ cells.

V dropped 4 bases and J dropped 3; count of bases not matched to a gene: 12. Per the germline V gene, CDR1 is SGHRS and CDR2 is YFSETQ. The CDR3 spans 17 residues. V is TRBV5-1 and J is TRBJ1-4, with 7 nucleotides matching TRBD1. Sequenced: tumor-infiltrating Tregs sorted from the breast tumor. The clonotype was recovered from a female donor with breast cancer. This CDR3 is CASSVFPDRASNEKLFF. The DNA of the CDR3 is TGCGCCAGCAGCGTATTCCCCGACAGGGCTTCTAATGAAAAACTGTTTTTT.